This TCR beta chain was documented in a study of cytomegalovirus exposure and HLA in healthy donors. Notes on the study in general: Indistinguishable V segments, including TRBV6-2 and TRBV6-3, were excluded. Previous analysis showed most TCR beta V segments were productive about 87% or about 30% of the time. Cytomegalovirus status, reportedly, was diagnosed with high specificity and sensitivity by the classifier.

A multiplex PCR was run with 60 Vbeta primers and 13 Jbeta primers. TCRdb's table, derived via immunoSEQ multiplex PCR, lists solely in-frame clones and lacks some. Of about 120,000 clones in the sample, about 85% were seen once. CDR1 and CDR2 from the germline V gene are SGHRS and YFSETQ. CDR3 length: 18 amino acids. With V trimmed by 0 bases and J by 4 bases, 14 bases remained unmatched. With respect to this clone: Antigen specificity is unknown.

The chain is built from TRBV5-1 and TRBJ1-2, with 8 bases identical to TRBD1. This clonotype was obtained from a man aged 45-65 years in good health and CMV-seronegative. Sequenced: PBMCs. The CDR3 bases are TGCGCCAGCAGCTTGGTTGGGACAGGCCAGAGCCCCCCCTATGGCTACACCTTC. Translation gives CASSLVGTGQSPPYGYTF.